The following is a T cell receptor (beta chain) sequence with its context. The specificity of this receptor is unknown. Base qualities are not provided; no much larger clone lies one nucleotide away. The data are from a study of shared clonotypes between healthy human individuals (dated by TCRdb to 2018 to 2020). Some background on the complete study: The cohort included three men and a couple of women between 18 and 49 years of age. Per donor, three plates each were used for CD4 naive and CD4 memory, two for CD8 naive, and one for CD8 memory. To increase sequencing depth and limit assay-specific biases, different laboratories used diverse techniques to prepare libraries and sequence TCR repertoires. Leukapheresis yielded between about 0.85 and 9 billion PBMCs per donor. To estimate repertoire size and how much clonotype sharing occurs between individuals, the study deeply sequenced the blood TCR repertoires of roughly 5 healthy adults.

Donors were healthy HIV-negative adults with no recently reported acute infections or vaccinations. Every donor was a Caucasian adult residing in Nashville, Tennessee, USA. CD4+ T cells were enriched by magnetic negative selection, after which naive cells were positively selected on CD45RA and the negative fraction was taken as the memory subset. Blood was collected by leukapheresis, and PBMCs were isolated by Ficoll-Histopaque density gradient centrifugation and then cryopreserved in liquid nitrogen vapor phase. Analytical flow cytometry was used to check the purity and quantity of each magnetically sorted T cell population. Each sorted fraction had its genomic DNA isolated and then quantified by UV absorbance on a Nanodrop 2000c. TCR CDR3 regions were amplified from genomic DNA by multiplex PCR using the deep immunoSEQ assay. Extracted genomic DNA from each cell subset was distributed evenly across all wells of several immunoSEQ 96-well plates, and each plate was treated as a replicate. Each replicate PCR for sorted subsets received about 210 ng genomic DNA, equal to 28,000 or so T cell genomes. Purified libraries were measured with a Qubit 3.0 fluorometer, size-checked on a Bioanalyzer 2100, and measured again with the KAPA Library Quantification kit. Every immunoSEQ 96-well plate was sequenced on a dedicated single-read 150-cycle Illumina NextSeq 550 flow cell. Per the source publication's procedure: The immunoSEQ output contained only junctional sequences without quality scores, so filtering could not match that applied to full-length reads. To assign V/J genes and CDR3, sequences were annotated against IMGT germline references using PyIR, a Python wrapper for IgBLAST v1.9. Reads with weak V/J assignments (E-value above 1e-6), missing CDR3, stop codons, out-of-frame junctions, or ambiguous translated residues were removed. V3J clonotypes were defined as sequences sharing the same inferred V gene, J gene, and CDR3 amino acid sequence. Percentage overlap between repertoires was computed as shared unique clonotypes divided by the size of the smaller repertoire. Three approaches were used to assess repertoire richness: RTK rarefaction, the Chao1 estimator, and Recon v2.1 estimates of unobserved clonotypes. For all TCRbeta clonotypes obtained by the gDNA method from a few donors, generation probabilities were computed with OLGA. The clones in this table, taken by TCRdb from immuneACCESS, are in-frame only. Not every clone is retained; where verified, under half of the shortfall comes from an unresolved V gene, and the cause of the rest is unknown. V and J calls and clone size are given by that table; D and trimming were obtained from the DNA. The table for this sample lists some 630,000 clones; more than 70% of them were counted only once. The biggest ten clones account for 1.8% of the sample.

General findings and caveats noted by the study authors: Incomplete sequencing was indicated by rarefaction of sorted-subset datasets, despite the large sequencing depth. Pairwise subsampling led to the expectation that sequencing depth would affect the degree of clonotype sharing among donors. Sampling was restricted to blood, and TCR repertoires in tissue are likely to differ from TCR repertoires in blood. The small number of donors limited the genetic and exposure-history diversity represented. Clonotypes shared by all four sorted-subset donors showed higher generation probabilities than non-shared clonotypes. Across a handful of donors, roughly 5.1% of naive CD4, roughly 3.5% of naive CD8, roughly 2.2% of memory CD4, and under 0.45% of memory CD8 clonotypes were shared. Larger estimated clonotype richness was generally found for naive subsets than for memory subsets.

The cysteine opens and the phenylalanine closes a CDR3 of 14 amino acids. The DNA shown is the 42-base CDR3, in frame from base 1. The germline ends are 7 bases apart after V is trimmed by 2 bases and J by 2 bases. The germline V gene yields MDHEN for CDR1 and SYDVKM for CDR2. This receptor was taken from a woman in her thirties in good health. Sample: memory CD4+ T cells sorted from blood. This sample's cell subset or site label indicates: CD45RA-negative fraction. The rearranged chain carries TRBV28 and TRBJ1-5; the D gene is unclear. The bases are TGTGCCAGCAGTTTAGGTAGGGGCAATCAGCCCCAGCATTTT. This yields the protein CASSLGRGNQPQHF.